This record concerns one T cell receptor beta chain sequence. The sample belongs to a study of blood T cell repertoires in COVID-19. Profiled with immunoSEQ multiplex PCR; TCRdb holds only in-frame clones, not every one. The table lists 100,000 to 150,000 clones, roughly 84% of them singletons. CDR3 length: 14 amino acids. Trimming removed 6 bases at V and 4 bases at J, with 13 bases between. CDR1 and CDR2 from the germline V gene are LGHDT and YNNKEL (reference sequence). This chain connects TRBV3-1 (or the pseudogene TRBV3-2) to TRBJ2-1, with D possibly being TRBD2 (5 bases). The sample comprised peripheral blood. The source is an elderly woman with acute or convalescent COVID-19. DNA for the CDR3: TGTGCCAGCAGAACTAGTCCCTCGTACAATGAGCAGTTCTTC. This encodes CASRTSPSYNEQFF.